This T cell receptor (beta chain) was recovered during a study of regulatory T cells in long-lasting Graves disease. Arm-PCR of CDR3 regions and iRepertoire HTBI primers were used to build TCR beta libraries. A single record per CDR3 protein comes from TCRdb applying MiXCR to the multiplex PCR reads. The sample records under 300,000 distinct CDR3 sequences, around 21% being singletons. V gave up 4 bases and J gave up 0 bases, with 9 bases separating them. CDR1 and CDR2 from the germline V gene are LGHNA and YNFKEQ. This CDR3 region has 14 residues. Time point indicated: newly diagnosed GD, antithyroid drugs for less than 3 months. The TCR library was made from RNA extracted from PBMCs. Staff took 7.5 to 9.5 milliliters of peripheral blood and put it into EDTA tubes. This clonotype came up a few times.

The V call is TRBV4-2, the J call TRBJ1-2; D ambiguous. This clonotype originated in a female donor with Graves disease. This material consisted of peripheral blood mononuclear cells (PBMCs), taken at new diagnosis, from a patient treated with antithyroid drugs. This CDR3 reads CASSREGSNYGYTF. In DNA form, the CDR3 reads TGTGCCAGCAGCCGCGAAGGTTCTAACTATGGCTACACCTTC.